This TCR beta chain was documented in a study of patients and donors after allogeneic stem cell transplantation. This clonotype was recorded only once. This CDR3 has 14 amino acids. Trimming took 7 bases from V and 8 from J; bases not matched to a gene: 10. Germline V gene data show CDR1 as MNHEY and CDR2 as SVGEGT. TCRdb reanalysed the RT-PCR reads using MiXCR and keeps one entry per CDR3 protein. The repertoire holds roughly 140,000 distinct CDR3 sequences, with roughly two fifths as singletons. What was sequenced was blood, either unsorted or a sorted T cell fraction (not recorded which). The V call is TRBV6-2 or TRBV6-3, the J call TRBJ1-4; 7 bases align to TRBD1. The sequence derives from a human donor who was either an allogeneic HSCT recipient or a stem cell or donor lymphocyte infusion donor (not recorded which). It is not recorded whose cells these are; they may come from a transplant donor. The CDR3 DNA sequence: TGTGCCAGCATCCGAGGGGGCGCGGGAGAAAAACTGTTTTTT. This encodes CASIRGGAGEKLFF.